This T cell receptor (beta chain) was identified during a study of T cell repertoires in cytomegalovirus infection. For the study at large: Researchers turned to recently identified HLA-C-restricted CMV epitopes as well as well-studied HLA-B-restricted ones. Based on public TCR beta signatures, there were indications of CMV infection and of a matching HLA type.

As regards this clonotype: Antigen unknown.

The CDR3 extends over 14 amino acids. The V end lost 0 bases, the J end lost 2 bases, and 11 bases lay between the germline ends. Germline lookup yields CDR1 DFQATT and CDR2 SNEGSKA (reference sequence). TCRdb fed the reads into MiXCR, producing one record per CDR3 protein. Here the sample spans 200,000 to 250,000 distinct CDR3 sequences, roughly 34% being singletons. Study-level points and caveats: Carriage of CMV together with the relevant HLA was identifiable through cumulative public TCR beta family frequency. HLA-C-restricted TCR beta clonotypes specific for CMV led the ex vivo response.

The V gene is TRBV20-1, the J gene TRBJ2-7, with D possibly matching TRBD1 (5 bases). The sample here was CD8+ T cells from cultured PBMCs, taken from culture after CMV antigen stimulation. This sequence was found in a human donor in good health (CMV status not recorded). Some clones in this sample may be carry-over from other donors' samples. CDR3 sequence reads: CSARDSGAAYEQYF. DNA of the CDR3: TGCAGTGCTAGAGACAGTGGGGCAGCCTACGAGCAGTACTTC.